Below, 30 T cell receptor beta chains from the same sample are listed, as sequenced in a study of blood T cell repertoires in COVID-19. The method was immunoSEQ multiplex PCR; TCRdb's version includes in-frame clones alone and lacks a portion of them. The sample consists of about 40,000 clones, 80% to 90% of them appearing once. The sample consisted of peripheral blood. All receptors derive from a human donor in a cohort sampled during active COVID-19.

The genes are TRBV5-1 and TRBJ1-1; the match to TRBD1 covers 10 bases. The CDR3 has 20 residues. Germline V gene data show CDR1 as SGHRS and CDR2 as YFSETQ. J lost 4 bases, V lost 0 bases, and 18 bases had no gene match. DNA of the CDR3: TGCGCCAGCAGCTTGGCCTGGACAGGGGGAATATTGGCCAAGGGCACTGAAGCTTTCTTT. This gives the protein CASSLAWTGGILAKGTEAFF.

The CDR3 DNA is TGTGCCAGCAGTCCACAGGGCTCTGGCAATCAGCCCCAGCATTTT. Its protein product is CASSPQGSGNQPQHF. The chain recombines TRBV6-6 with TRBJ1-5; perhaps TRBD1 as D (6 bases). Germline V gives CDR1 MNHNY, CDR2 SVGAGI (reference sequence). Trimming removed 5 bases from V and 2 bases from J, with 13 bases in between. This CDR3 is 15 amino acids long.

V usage is TRBV2 and J usage is TRBJ2-5; 9 bases agree with TRBD1. Losses at the gene ends were 6 bases for V and 5 bases for J; bases not matched to a gene: 10. Germline V lookup: CDR1 SNHLY, CDR2 FYNNEI. The CDR3 contains 15 residues. CDR3 nucleotides: TGTGCCAGCAGAGTAGGAACAGGGGGCGGGGAGACCCAGTACTTC. It encodes CASRVGTGGGETQYF.

The rearrangement joins TRBV6-5 to TRBJ1-3; TRBD1 aligns across 7 bases. Trimming at V came to 6 bases and at J to 3 bases, leaving 8 bases not matched to a gene. From germline, CDR1 is MNHEY and CDR2 SVGAGI. This CDR3 is built from 15 residues. CDR3 DNA sequence: TGTGCCAGCAGAAAAACAGGGGAAGGTGGAAACACCATATATTTT. This translates into CASRKTGEGGNTIYF.

The chain carries TRBV5-1 and TRBJ2-2; TRBD1 aligns across 8 bases. Germline V CDR1 and CDR2: SGHRS, YFSETQ. The CDR3 covers 19 residues. With V trimmed by 4 bases and J by 5 bases, 19 bases remained unmatched. Here the CDR3 reads CASSTHPLGQGTRTGELFF. The CDR3, as DNA: TGCGCCAGCAGCACTCACCCCCTCGGACAGGGAACTAGGACCGGGGAGCTGTTTTTT.

The chain carries TRBV9 and TRBJ1-3; D call uncertain. The germline V gene encodes CDR1 SGDLS and CDR2 YYNGEE. Trimming took 2 bases from V and 0 from J, leaving 3 bases between them. This CDR3 region has 13 residues. This CDR3 is CASSVLSGNTIYF. In nucleotides, the CDR3 is TGTGCCAGCAGCGTTCTCTCTGGAAACACCATATATTTT.

This clone has a handful of counts. The chain has TRBV18 and TRBJ2-3; 7 bases fit TRBD2. After removal of 2 bases from V and 2 bases from J, the junction contained 4 bases not matched to a gene. The CDR3 is made up of 15 amino acids. Per germline, CDR1 KGHSH and CDR2 LQKENI. Here the CDR3 reads CASSPRRGDTDTQYF. The CDR3 coding sequence is TGTGCCAGCTCACCAAGACGGGGGGACACAGATACGCAGTATTTT. Full variable domain (remainder filled in from reference TRBV18 and TRBJ2-3): NAGVMQNPRHLVRRRGQEARLRCSPMKGHSHVYWYRQLPEEGLKFMVYLQKENIIDESGMPKERFSAEFPKEGPSILRIQQVVRGDSAAYFCASSPRRGDTDTQYFGPGTRLTVL.

This clone was recorded a few times. V usage is TRBV6-5 and J usage is TRBJ1-4; the match to TRBD1 covers 8 bases. The CDR3 length is 14 residues. The germline gives CDR1 MNHEY, CDR2 SVGAGI. Germline trimming cut 5 bases from V and 8 bases from J; bases unmatched to any gene: 7. CDR3 in DNA: TGTGCCAGCAGTCGGGACAGGAGGGGCGAAAAACTGTTTTTT. The encoded protein is CASSRDRRGEKLFF.

The V call is TRBV12-3 or TRBV12-4, the J call TRBJ1-5; no clear D. V was cut by 8 bases and J by 7 bases, with 15 bases left in between. The CDR3 has 13 residues. The CDR3 reads CASCISIGQPQHF. In DNA form, the CDR3 reads TGTGCCAGCTGTATAAGTATCGGGCAGCCCCAGCATTTT.

This sequence joins TRBV5-1 and TRBJ2-5; unclear D gene. Trimming pared 2 bases from V and 3 bases from J, leaving 5 bases between. Germline assignment: CDR1 SGHRS and CDR2 YFSETQ. The CDR3 has 12 amino acids. The CDR3 spells CASSFQKETQYF. The DNA for the CDR3 is TGCGCCAGCAGCTTCCAGAAAGAGACCCAGTACTTC.

The rearrangement uses TRBV5-4 and TRBJ2-2, with a possible D match to TRBD1 (5 bases). The V gene lost 1 base and the J gene lost 0 bases, with 7 bases spanning the gap. The CDR3 consists of 15 residues. Germline CDR1 is SGHNT and CDR2 is YYREEE (reference sequence). The DNA for the CDR3 is TGTGCCAGCAGCTTGCCAGGGTCGAACACCGGGGAGCTGTTTTTT. Protein sequence: CASSLPGSNTGELFF.

Only one count was recorded for this clone. The chain uses TRBV7-9 and TRBJ2-1; TRBD1 agrees at 7 bases. The V segment lost 5 bases and the J segment 9 bases; nucleotides outside the gene matches: 10. The CDR3 spans 14 residues. Germline assignment: CDR1 SEHNR and CDR2 FQNEAQ (reference sequence). The CDR3 sequence is CASSTDQGVGEQFF. Written as DNA, the CDR3 is TGTGCCAGCAGCACGGACCAGGGGGTGGGTGAGCAGTTCTTC.

The rearrangement uses TRBV19 and TRBJ2-1, with D perhaps matching TRBD1 (7 bases). The germline V and J ends were trimmed by 4 bases and 2 bases, with 15 bases remaining between them. Germline V gene sequence: CDR1 LNHDA, CDR2 SQIVND (reference sequence). This CDR3 comprises 16 residues. The CDR3 here is CASSSRGAPTYNEQFF. The DNA for the CDR3 is TGTGCCAGTAGTAGCAGGGGGGCCCCCACCTACAATGAGCAGTTCTTC.

This sequence joins TRBV3-1 (or the pseudogene TRBV3-2) and TRBJ2-3; 16 bases map to TRBD2. The CDR3 sequence is 20 residues long. CDR1 and CDR2 from the germline V gene are LGHDT and YNNKEL (reference sequence). The J segment lost 0 bases and the V segment lost 2 bases, leaving 8 bases of the junction unmatched. The CDR3 sequence: CASSQPPGLAGGGSTDTQYF. The CDR3 DNA reads as TGTGCCAGCAGCCAACCTCCGGGACTAGCGGGGGGGGGAAGCACAGATACGCAGTATTTT.

The genes are TRBV21-1 and TRBJ2-7; the table assigns TRBD1, which was not confirmed against the DNA. TRBV21-1 is a known pseudogene. This CDR3 comprises 16 residues. The CDR3 sequence: CASSKALSGTDYEQYF. In DNA form, the CDR3 reads TGTGCCAGCAGCAAAGCGCTTTCGGGGACAGACTACGAGCAGTACTTC.

A single count supports this clone. V and J are TRBV5-3 and TRBJ1-2, with a possible D match to TRBD1 (5 bases). TRBV5-3 falls under the ORF class, with uncertain function. Trimming left V 4 bases short and J 2 bases short, with 15 bases between. The CDR3 sequence is 15 residues long. CDR3 loop: CARSHTLDKNYGYTF. The CDR3 nucleotides read TGTGCCAGAAGCCATACACTGGACAAGAACTATGGCTACACCTTC.

V is TRBV2 and J is TRBJ2-3; 8 nucleotides match TRBD2. V shed 1 base, J shed 5 bases, and the junction held 2 bases outside the gene matches. The germline CDR1 and CDR2 sequences are SNHLY and FYNNEI. The CDR3 sequence is 14 residues long. CDR3 nucleotide sequence: TGTGCCAGCAGTGAAGGGCTAGCGGGAGATACGCAGTATTTT. Translated: CASSEGLAGDTQYF.

Only a few counts were recorded for this clone. The V and J genes are TRBV12-3 or TRBV12-4 and TRBJ2-7; unclear D gene. Trimming left V 1 base short and J 4 bases short, with 8 bases between. The CDR3 totals 13 residues. The CDR3 is CASSLGAGYEQYF. In DNA, the CDR3 is TGTGCCAGCAGTTTAGGAGCCGGGTACGAGCAGTACTTC.

This sequence joins TRBV18 and TRBJ2-7; D perhaps matches TRBD1 (5 bases). Per germline, CDR1 KGHSH and CDR2 LQKENI. V was pared by 3 bases and J by 0 bases, with 15 bases between. The CDR3 has 16 amino acids. The CDR3 sequence: CASSPSGRTRSYEQYF. Written as DNA, the CDR3 is TGTGCCAGCTCACCCTCTGGGCGGACACGCTCCTACGAGCAGTACTTC. Combining the CDR3 with reference TRBV18 and TRBJ2-7 gives the whole variable domain NAGVMQNPRHLVRRRGQEARLRCSPMKGHSHVYWYRQLPEEGLKFMVYLQKENIIDESGMPKERFSAEFPKEGPSILRIQQVVRGDSAAYFCASSPSGRTRSYEQYFGPGTRLTVT.

This chain joins TRBV18 and TRBJ1-2; D gene uncertain. The CDR3 consists of 14 residues. Germline V CDR1 and CDR2: KGHSH, LQKENI. The V end was cut by 2 bases, the J end by 5 bases, with 12 bases between. The CDR3 protein is CASSPDQALYGYTF. CDR3 nucleotides: TGTGCCAGCTCACCAGACCAGGCTTTATATGGCTACACCTTC.

The chain uses TRBV7-9 and TRBJ1-6; D remains unclear. CDR3 size: 14 residues. Germline assignment: CDR1 SEHNR and CDR2 FQNEAQ (reference sequence). Between the trimmed V and J ends, which lost 5 bases and 5 bases, there was a span of 10 bases. CDR3 sequence (DNA): TGTGCCAGCAGCCCTGGTACGGATAATTCACCCCTCCACTTT. The encoded protein is CASSPGTDNSPLHF.

CDR3 nucleotides: TGTGCCAGCAGCGTACTGGAGACTAGCGGGGGGGCAATGGTAGATACGCAGTATTTT. Amino acids: CASSVLETSGGAMVDTQYF. The chain has TRBV9 and TRBJ2-3, with 14 positions matching TRBD2. Germline V lookup: CDR1 SGDLS, CDR2 YYNGEE. The trim removed 1 base at V and 5 bases at J, leaving 12 bases unmatched. The CDR3 is 19 residues long.

V usage is TRBV9 and J usage is TRBJ2-7; 11 bases fit TRBD2. Losses at the gene ends were 3 bases for V and 4 bases for J; bases not matched to a gene: 6. Germline V gene lookup returns CDR1 SGDLS and CDR2 YYNGEE. The CDR3 has 15 amino acids. The CDR3 DNA sequence: TGTGCCAGCAGCGAATCCGGGACTAGCGGTTACGAGCAGTACTTC. This gives the protein CASSESGTSGYEQYF.

The CDR3 sequence is CASSSGYGYTF. Written as DNA, the CDR3 is TGTGCCAGCAGTTCCGGGTATGGCTACACCTTC. The chain is built from TRBV12-3 or TRBV12-4 and TRBJ1-2; unclear D gene. The V end was cut by 4 bases, the J end by 5 bases, with 5 bases between. The CDR3 extends over 11 amino acids.

The chain uses TRBV5-6 and TRBJ2-2, with 8 bases lining up with TRBD2. Germline-derived CDR1 and CDR2 are SGHDT and YYEEEE. V lost 2 bases to trimming and J lost 4 bases; unmatched junction nucleotides: 4. There are 15 residues in the CDR3. CDR3: CASSFGGGLTGELFF. In nucleotides, the CDR3 is TGTGCCAGCAGCTTCGGCGGGGGGCTCACCGGGGAGCTGTTTTTT.

This chain joins TRBV5-5 and TRBJ1-3, with 9 bases matching TRBD1. This CDR3 region has 15 residues. Germline trimming cut 4 bases from V and 4 bases from J; bases unmatched to any gene: 6. CDR1 and CDR2 from the germline V gene are SGHKS and YYEKEE (reference sequence). The CDR3 sequence: CASSTTGGGGNTIYF. Written as DNA, the CDR3 is TGTGCCAGCAGCACCACAGGGGGCGGCGGAAACACCATATATTTT.

This chain connects TRBV13 to TRBJ1-1, with D unclear. In germline, CDR1 is PRHDT, CDR2 FYEKMQ (reference sequence). Deletions cut 4 bases from V and 11 bases from J, with 14 bases between. The CDR3 runs 12 residues. The CDR3 region is CASSSRGGWAFF. The CDR3 DNA reads as TGTGCCAGCAGCTCGAGAGGAGGGTGGGCTTTCTTT.

CDR3 loop: CASSQGDRVVYGYTF. CDR3 DNA: TGCGCCAGCAGCCAAGGGGACAGGGTAGTCTATGGCTACACCTTC. The chain recombines TRBV4-1 with TRBJ1-2, with 9 bases fitting TRBD1. Germline V gene data show CDR1 as MGHRA and CDR2 as YSYEKL. With 1 base clipped from V and 4 bases from J, the junction kept 4 bases outside the gene matches. The CDR3 is made up of 15 amino acids.

The rearrangement uses TRBV6-5 and TRBJ2-7, with 8 bases matching TRBD1. There are 14 residues in the CDR3. Germline loops: CDR1 MNHEY, CDR2 SVGAGI. With V trimmed by 10 bases and J by 0 bases, 8 bases remained unmatched. The CDR3 sequence is CATTGQGRSYEQYF. DNA for the CDR3: TGTGCCACCACAGGACAGGGTCGCTCCTACGAGCAGTACTTC.

The chain recombines TRBV6-1 with TRBJ2-2; 8 nucleotides align to TRBD2. Germline trimming cut 4 bases from V and 4 bases from J; bases unmatched to any gene: 8. This CDR3 is built from 16 residues. Germline values: CDR1 MNHNS, CDR2 SASEGT. The CDR3 loop reads CASSVSGTRTTGELFF. CDR3 sequence (DNA): TGTGCCAGCAGTGTCTCCGGGACTAGGACCACCGGGGAGCTGTTTTTT.